This T cell receptor beta chain is from a study of cytomegalovirus exposure and HLA in healthy donors. The primer mix had 60 Vbeta and 13 Jbeta primers. Sequencing used immunoSEQ multiplex PCR; TCRdb keeps in-frame clones, though not all of them. The listing contains about 84,000 clones. The clonotype comes from a man in his fifties or sixties in good health and CMV-seronegative. The sequenced material came from PBMCs.

The CDR3 region has the DNA TGCAGCACTCGGACAGGGTCGGACACTGAAGCTTTCTTT. It encodes CSTRTGSDTEAFF. The chain combines TRBV29-1 with TRBJ1-1; 8 nucleotides line up with TRBD1. The CDR3 length is 13 residues. With 8 bases clipped from V and 3 bases from J, the junction kept 8 bases outside the gene matches. The germline gives CDR1 SQVTM, CDR2 ANQGSEA.